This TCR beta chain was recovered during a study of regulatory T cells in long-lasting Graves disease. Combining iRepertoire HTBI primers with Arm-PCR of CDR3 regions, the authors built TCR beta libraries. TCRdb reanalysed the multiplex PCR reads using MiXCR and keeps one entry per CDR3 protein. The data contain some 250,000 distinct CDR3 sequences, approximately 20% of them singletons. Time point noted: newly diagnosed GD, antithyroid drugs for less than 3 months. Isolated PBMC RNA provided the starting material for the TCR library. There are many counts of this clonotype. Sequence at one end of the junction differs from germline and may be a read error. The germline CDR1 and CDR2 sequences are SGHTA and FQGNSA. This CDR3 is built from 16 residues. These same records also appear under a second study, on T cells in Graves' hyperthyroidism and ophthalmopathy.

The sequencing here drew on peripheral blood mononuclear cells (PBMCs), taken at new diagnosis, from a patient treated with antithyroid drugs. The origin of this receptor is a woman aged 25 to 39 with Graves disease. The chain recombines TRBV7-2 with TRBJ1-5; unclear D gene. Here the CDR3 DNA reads TGCGCCAGCAGCCAAGATATGACCCGTAGCAATCAGCCCCAGCATTTT. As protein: CASSQDMTRSNQPQHF. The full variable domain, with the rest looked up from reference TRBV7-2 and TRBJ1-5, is GAGVSQSPSNKVTEKGKDVELRCDPISGHTALYWYRQSLGQGLEFLIYFQGNSAPDKSGLPSDRFSAERTGGSVSTLTIQRTQQEDSAVYLCASSQDMTRSNQPQHFGDGTRLSIL.